The 21 T cell receptor beta chains listed next were all sequenced from one sample in a study of cytotoxic CD8 clonotypes in ibrutinib-treated CLL. Generated by immunoSEQ multiplex PCR, the TCRdb table keeps only in-frame clones and is missing some. The sample lists over 75,000 clones, approximately 78% occurring once. This material consisted of PBMCs, taken after 12 months of ibrutinib treatment. These receptors were taken from a human donor with chronic lymphocytic leukemia.

The genes are TRBV1 and TRBJ1-2. TRBV1 corresponds to a pseudogene. This CDR3 is 18 amino acids long. The CDR3 sequence is CTSSLSGDPREADYGYTF. Written as DNA, the CDR3 is TGCACCAGCAGCCTATCGGGCGACCCGCGGGAGGCGGACTATGGCTACACCTTC.

The rearrangement joins TRBV5-6 to TRBJ1-5; D is possibly TRBD1 (6 bases). V was shortened by 2 bases and J by 1 base, with 10 bases between the two germline ends. CDR3 size: 15 residues. Germline values: CDR1 SGHDT, CDR2 YYEEEE. Here the CDR3 reads CASSLGGRSNQPQHF. The CDR3 coding sequence is TGTGCCAGCAGCTTAGGGGGTAGGAGCAATCAGCCCCAGCATTTT.

The chain is built from TRBV7-9 and TRBJ2-3; 13 nucleotides match TRBD2. The germline CDR1 and CDR2 sequences are SEHNR and FQNEAQ (reference sequence). V dropped 5 bases and J dropped 1; count of bases not matched to a gene: 3. CDR3 length equals 16 residues. The CDR3 here is CASSGLAGVGTDTQYF. The CDR3 coding sequence is TGTGCCAGCAGCGGACTAGCGGGGGTAGGCACAGATACGCAGTATTTT.

V gene TRBV15 combines with J gene TRBJ2-3, with 12 positions matching TRBD1. V was pared by 1 base and J by 5 bases, with 7 bases of the junction left unmatched. This CDR3 is built from 17 residues. Germline V gene data show CDR1 as LNHNV and CDR2 as YYDKDF (reference sequence). This CDR3 reads CATSRVGTGGAGDTQYF. CDR3 DNA: TGTGCCACCAGCAGAGTCGGGACAGGGGGCGCGGGAGATACGCAGTATTTT. The full variable domain, rest sourced from reference TRBV15 and TRBJ2-3, is DAMVIQNPRYQVTQFGKPVTLSCSQTLNHNVMYWYQQKSSQAPKLLFHYYDKDFNNEADTPDNFQSRRPNTSFCFLDIRSPGLGDTAMYLCATSRVGTGGAGDTQYFGPGTRLTVL.

V usage is TRBV2 and J usage is TRBJ1-5; TRBD1 is a possible D gene (6 bases). This CDR3 has 13 amino acids. V was pared by 7 bases and J by 7 bases, with 14 bases between. Germline V gene data show CDR1 as SNHLY and CDR2 as FYNNEI. In nucleotides, the CDR3 is TGTGCCAGCAAGAGTCAGGGGAAGCAGCCCCAGCATTTT. This encodes CASKSQGKQPQHF.

The chain recombines TRBV5-4 with TRBJ2-7; the match to TRBD1 covers 10 bases. V shed 3 bases and J 2 bases; nucleotides not matched to a gene: 5. The CDR3 has 15 amino acids. CDR1 and CDR2 from the germline V gene are SGHNT and YYREEE (reference sequence). The CDR3 sequence: CASSSGDRGTYEQYF. The CDR3 coding sequence is TGTGCCAGCAGCTCCGGGGACAGGGGAACCTACGAGCAGTACTTC.

The rearrangement links TRBV5-1 to TRBJ1-6; D remains ambiguous. The germline V gene has CDR1 SGHRS and CDR2 YFSETQ. Trimming left V 4 bases short and J 6 bases short, with 14 bases between. This CDR3 has 15 residues. The CDR3 region has the DNA TGCGCCAGCAGCCCTCTGGCCGAGGCTAATTCACCCCTCCACTTT. It yields the protein CASSPLAEANSPLHF.

This chain links TRBV7-2 with TRBJ2-6, with 7 bases that match TRBD1. The V and J ends lost 5 bases and 4 bases, in that order; junction bases with no gene match: 5. CDR1 is SGHTA, CDR2 FQGNSA, per germline. CDR3 size: 15 residues. The CDR3 region is CASSRDSSGANVLTF. The CDR3 nucleotides read TGTGCCAGCAGCCGGGACAGCTCAGGGGCCAACGTCCTGACTTTC.

This clone was observed once. The chain joins TRBV7-8 to TRBJ2-3; 8 nucleotides line up with TRBD1. There are 14 residues in the CDR3. Germline V gene sequence: CDR1 SGHVS, CDR2 FQNEAQ. J gave up 3 bases and V 5 bases, and 4 bases lay outside the gene matches. As DNA, the CDR3 is TGTGCCAGCAGCACAGGGGGAACGACAGATACGCAGTATTTT. Amino acids: CASSTGGTTDTQYF.

This clone was picked up a small number of times. J is TRBJ1-5 and V is TRBV30, with D tentatively TRBD1 (6 bases). In germline, CDR1 is GTSNPN, CDR2 SVGIG (reference sequence). The V gene lost 2 bases and the J gene lost 0 bases, with 14 bases spanning the gap. The CDR3 loop spans 16 amino acids. The CDR3 protein is CAWSPGRGYSNQPQHF. CDR3 DNA sequence: TGTGCCTGGAGTCCGGGGAGGGGGTATAGCAATCAGCCCCAGCATTTT.

V is TRBV2 and J is TRBJ2-7; 8 bases are shared with TRBD1. Germline V gives CDR1 SNHLY, CDR2 FYNNEI. J gave up 4 bases and V 3 bases, and 2 bases lay outside the gene matches. The CDR3 is 13 amino acids. For the CDR3, the DNA is TGTGCCAGCAGTGATAACAGGGGGTACGAGCAGTACTTC. It encodes CASSDNRGYEQYF. Filled out from reference TRBV2 and TRBJ2-7, the complete variable domain reads EPEVTQTPSHQVTQMGQEVILRCVPISNHLYFYWYRQILGQKVEFLVSFYNNEISEKSEIFDDQFSVERPDGSNFTLKIRSTKLEDSAMYFCASSDNRGYEQYFGPGTRLTVT.

The rearrangement joins TRBV13 to TRBJ1-1; weak D call: TRBD1 (6 bases). Germline loops: CDR1 PRHDT, CDR2 FYEKMQ (reference sequence). V was trimmed by 5 bases and J by 7 bases, leaving 17 bases between them. The CDR3 spans 14 residues. CDR3 DNA: TGTGCCAGCAGCGCGAACAGACAGGCCCGTGAAGCTTTCTTT. Translated: CASSANRQAREAFF.

This clone was detected once. The rearrangement links TRBV5-1 to TRBJ2-6; D call uncertain. Trimming shortened V by 3 bases and J by 0 bases, and 13 bases separated the two germline ends. The CDR3 spans 17 residues. CDR1 is SGHRS and CDR2 is YFSETQ in the germline V gene. CDR3 region: CASSWALTHSGANVLTF. The CDR3 DNA reads as TGCGCCAGCAGCTGGGCTCTGACTCACTCTGGGGCCAACGTCCTGACTTTC.

This clone was seen a handful of times. Other DNA sequences of this sample code for an identical CDR3. CDR3 nucleotides: TGCGCCAGCAAGGACGGGGGCTCGGGGGCCGACGAGCAGTACTTC. It codes for CASKDGGSGADEQYF. This chain links TRBV5-1 with TRBJ2-7; D may correspond to TRBD1 or TRBD2 (6 bases each). The CDR3 loop spans 15 amino acids. Trimming pared 6 bases from V and 5 bases from J, leaving 21 bases between. Germline V lookup: CDR1 SGHRS, CDR2 YFSETQ.

This clone came up once. The gene calls are TRBV27 and TRBJ1-5; TRBD1 agrees at 10 bases. The CDR3 consists of 16 residues. The junction had 13 bases not matched to a gene; V was cut back by 8 bases and J by 6 bases. The germline V gene has CDR1 MNHEY and CDR2 SMNVEV (reference sequence). The CDR3: CASAKFGDRGPQPQHF. The CDR3 DNA is TGTGCCAGCGCCAAGTTCGGGGACAGGGGTCCTCAGCCCCAGCATTTT.

This rearrangement joins TRBV30 to TRBJ1-1; 7 bases match TRBD1. CDR3 length: 14 residues. J was trimmed by 2 bases and V by 2 bases; bases with no gene match: 5. The V gene's germline CDR1 is GTSNPN and CDR2 SVGIG (reference sequence). The CDR3 protein is CAWSPDRRNTEAFF. For the CDR3, the DNA is TGTGCCTGGAGTCCGGACAGGAGAAACACTGAAGCTTTCTTT.

The V gene is TRBV30, the J gene TRBJ1-2; TRBD1 matches 7 bases. V lost 3 bases to trimming and J lost 2 bases; unmatched junction nucleotides: 6. From germline, CDR1 is GTSNPN and CDR2 SVGIG (reference sequence). The CDR3 runs to 14 residues. The CDR3 nucleotides are TGTGCCTGGAGCCTCGGACAGGCAAACTATGGCTACACCTTC. Translated, it gives CAWSLGQANYGYTF.

This chain links TRBV13 with TRBJ1-1, with TRBD1 identical over 9 bases. Losses at the gene ends were 3 bases for V and 0 bases for J; bases not matched to a gene: 5. This CDR3 is 16 amino acids long. Germline CDR1 and CDR2: PRHDT and FYEKMQ (reference sequence). The CDR3: CASSFGGTGMNTEAFF. CDR3 in DNA: TGTGCCAGCAGCTTCGGGGGGACAGGGATGAACACTGAAGCTTTCTTT.

This chain joins TRBV19 and TRBJ2-1; D gene unclear. Germline V gene sequence: CDR1 LNHDA, CDR2 SQIVND (reference sequence). The CDR3 has 15 amino acids. V lost 6 bases to trimming and J lost 0 bases, with 12 bases between them. The CDR3 spells CASSSRFPSYNEQFF. The CDR3 DNA sequence: TGTGCCAGTAGCTCCAGATTCCCCTCCTACAATGAGCAGTTCTTC. The full variable domain, its missing parts supplied by reference TRBV19 and TRBJ2-1, is DGGITQSPKYLFRKEGQNVTLSCEQNLNHDAMYWYRQDPGQGLRLIYYSQIVNDFQKGDIAEGYSVSREKKESFPLTVTSAQKNPTAFYLCASSSRFPSYNEQFFGPGTRLTVL.

This clone was counted between two and nine times. V and J are TRBV7-3 and TRBJ2-7; D not certain. Between the trimmed V and J ends, which lost 0 bases and 0 bases, there was a span of 6 bases. Germline loops: CDR1 SGHTA, CDR2 FQGTGA. The CDR3 is made up of 14 amino acids. CDR3 bases: TGTGCCAGCAGCTTAACGGGATCCTCCTACGAGCAGTACTTC. This encodes CASSLTGSSYEQYF.

The rearrangement joins TRBV5-4 to TRBJ2-2; TRBD1 agrees at 7 bases. Trimming at V came to 1 base and at J to 3 bases, leaving 3 bases not matched to a gene. Germline values: CDR1 SGHNT, CDR2 YYREEE (reference sequence). The CDR3 spans 15 residues. CDR3 in DNA: TGTGCCAGCAGCTTGATAGGGGGCGACACCGGGGAGCTGTTTTTT. Amino acids: CASSLIGGDTGELFF.